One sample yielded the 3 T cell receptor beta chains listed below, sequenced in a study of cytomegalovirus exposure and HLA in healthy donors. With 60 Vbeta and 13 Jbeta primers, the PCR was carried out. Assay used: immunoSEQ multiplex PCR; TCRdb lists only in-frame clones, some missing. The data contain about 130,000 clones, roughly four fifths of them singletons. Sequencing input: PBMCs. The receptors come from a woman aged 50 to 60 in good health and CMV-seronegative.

The CDR3 coding sequence is TGTGCCAGCAGCCCGACAGGGTCCTCCTACGAGCAGTACTTC. Protein sequence: CASSPTGSSYEQYF. The V and J genes are TRBV7-6 and TRBJ2-7, with TRBD1 identical over 7 bases. The CDR3 is 14 residues long. The trim removed 5 bases at V and 0 bases at J, leaving 4 bases unmatched. The germline gives CDR1 SGHVS, CDR2 FNYEAQ.

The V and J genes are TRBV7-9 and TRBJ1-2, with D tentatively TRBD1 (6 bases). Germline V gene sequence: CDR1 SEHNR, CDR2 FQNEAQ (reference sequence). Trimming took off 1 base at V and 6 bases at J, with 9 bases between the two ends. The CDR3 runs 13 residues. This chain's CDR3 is CASSLDRVDGYTF. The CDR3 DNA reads TGTGCCAGCAGCTTAGACAGGGTTGATGGCTACACCTTC.

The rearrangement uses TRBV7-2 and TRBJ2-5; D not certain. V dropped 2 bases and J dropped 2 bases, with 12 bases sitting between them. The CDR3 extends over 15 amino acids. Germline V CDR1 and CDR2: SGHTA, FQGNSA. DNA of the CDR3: TGTGCCAGCAGCTTATGGCCGGGTGAACAAGAGACCCAGTACTTC. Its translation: CASSLWPGEQETQYF.